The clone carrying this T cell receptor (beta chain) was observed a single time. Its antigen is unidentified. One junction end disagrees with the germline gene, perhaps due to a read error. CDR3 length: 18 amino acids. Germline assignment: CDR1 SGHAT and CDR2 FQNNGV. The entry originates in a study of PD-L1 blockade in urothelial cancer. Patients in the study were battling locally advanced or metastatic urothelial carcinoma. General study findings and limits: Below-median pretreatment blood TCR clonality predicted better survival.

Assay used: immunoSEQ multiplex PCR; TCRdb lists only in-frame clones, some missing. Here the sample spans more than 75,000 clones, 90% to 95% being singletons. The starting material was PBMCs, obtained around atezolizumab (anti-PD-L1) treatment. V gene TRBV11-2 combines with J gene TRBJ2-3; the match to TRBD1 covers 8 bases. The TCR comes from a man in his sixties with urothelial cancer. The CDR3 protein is CASSLVLKTGVRADPQYF. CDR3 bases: TGTGCCAGCAGCTTAGTCCTTAAGACAGGGGTTAGGGCAGATCCGCAGTATTTT.